This entry features one T cell receptor beta chain sequence. Per the authors' pipeline: Nucleated cell counts were estimated from reference gene primer amplification. The table came from immunoSEQ multiplex PCR; TCRdb's copy has only in-frame clones and leaves some out. V, J and clone size are taken as reported in that table, and D and trimming were inferred from the DNA itself. The sample comprises about 140,000 clones, about 79% of which are singletons, and roughly 2.9% rests with the top ten. Which cohort a participant joined came from the clinical history participants gave. These data belong to a study of blood T cell repertoires in COVID-19. Study information: Sources were T cells, B-cell-depleted T cells, or PBMCs; the material itself was cDNA or gDNA.

The sequence derives from a woman aged 50 to 65 who had recovered from COVID-19. Input material: PBMCs or T cells enriched from blood (not recorded which).

CDR3 bases: TGTGCCAGCAGCTTTAGCGGGAGAGAGACCCAGTACTTC. It specifies CASSFSGRETQYF. The chain combines TRBV7-2 with TRBJ2-5; 9 nucleotides align to TRBD2. The length of the CDR3 is 13 residues. The germline V gene encodes CDR1 SGHTA and CDR2 FQGNSA. The junction had 0 bases not matched to a gene; V was cut back by 3 bases and J by 4 bases. The variable domain in full, with the rest retrieved from reference TRBV7-2 and TRBJ2-5, is GAGVSQSPSNKVTEKGKDVELRCDPISGHTALYWYRQSLGQGLEFLIYFQGNSAPDKSGLPSDRFSAERTGGSVSTLTIQRTQQEDSAVYLCASSFSGRETQYFGPGTRLLVL.